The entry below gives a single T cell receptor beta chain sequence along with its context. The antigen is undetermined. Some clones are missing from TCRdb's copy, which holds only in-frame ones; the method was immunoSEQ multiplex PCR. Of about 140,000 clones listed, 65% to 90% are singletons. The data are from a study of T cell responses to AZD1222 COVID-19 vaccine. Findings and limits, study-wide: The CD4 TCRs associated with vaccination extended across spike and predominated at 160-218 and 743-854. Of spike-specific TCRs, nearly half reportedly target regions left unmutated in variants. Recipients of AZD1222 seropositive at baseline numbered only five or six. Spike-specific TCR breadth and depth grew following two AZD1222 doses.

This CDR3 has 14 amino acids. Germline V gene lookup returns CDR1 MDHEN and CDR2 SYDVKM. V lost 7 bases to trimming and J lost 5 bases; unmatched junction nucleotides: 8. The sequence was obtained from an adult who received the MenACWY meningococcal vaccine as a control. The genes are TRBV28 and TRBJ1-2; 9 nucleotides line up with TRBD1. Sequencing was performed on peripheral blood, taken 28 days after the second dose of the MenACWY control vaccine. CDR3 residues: CASTNGQGIYGYTF. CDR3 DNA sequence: TGTGCCAGCACTAACGGACAGGGGATTTATGGCTACACCTTC.